Each of the 12 T cell receptor beta chains below was sequenced from the same sample in a study of T cell repertoires in cytomegalovirus infection. Their recognized antigens are unknown. TCRdb reprocessed the reads with MiXCR, giving one entry per CDR3 protein. This sample yields about 830,000 distinct CDR3 sequences, of which approximately 29% are seen a single time; 12% belongs to the top ten. Material: cultured CD8+ T cells from PBMCs, obtained from culture after CMV antigen stimulation. The receptors here all came from a human donor in good health (CMV status not recorded). Some clones in this sample may be carry-over from other donors' samples.

This clonotype was counted only a few times. The V gene is TRBV24-1, the J gene TRBJ2-3; D may be TRBD2 (5 bases). V lost 0 bases and J 3 bases, leaving 12 bases between the germline ends. This CDR3 comprises 16 residues. The germline V gene has CDR1 KGHDR and CDR2 SFDVKD. The CDR3 reads CATSDLHGVSTDTQYF. CDR3 in DNA: TGTGCCACCAGTGATTTGCACGGGGTTAGTACAGATACGCAGTATTTT.

The V and J genes are TRBV6-6 and TRBJ2-1; 14 nucleotides line up with TRBD2. V trimming: 5 bases; J trimming: 9 bases; junction bases outside the gene matches: 6. The CDR3 is 15 amino acids. Germline assignment: CDR1 MNHNY and CDR2 SVGAGI (reference sequence). The CDR3 spells CASSETSGGAGEQFF. The CDR3 bases are TGTGCCAGCAGTGAGACTAGCGGGGGGGCCGGTGAGCAGTTCTTC.

This clonotype has only a few counts. J is TRBJ2-5 and V is TRBV12-5; TRBD1 matches 7 bases. The trim removed 6 bases at V and 4 bases at J, leaving 5 bases unmatched. From germline, CDR1 is LGHNT and CDR2 FRNRAP. The CDR3 sequence is 13 residues long. This CDR3 reads CASGEGQRETQYF. CDR3 in DNA: TGTGCTAGTGGAGAGGGACAGCGAGAGACCCAGTACTTC.

The chain employs TRBV4-3 and TRBJ1-1; weak D call: TRBD1 (5 bases). CDR3 length: 16 residues. Per the germline V gene, CDR1 is LGHNA and CDR2 is YSLEER. Deletions cut 0 bases from V and 4 bases from J, with 15 bases between. CDR3: CASSQDLGGYTTEAFF. DNA of the CDR3: TGCGCCAGCAGCCAAGATCTGGGGGGATACACCACTGAAGCTTTCTTT.

This clonotype was seen a few times. The V gene is TRBV11-3, the J gene TRBJ1-2; 8 bases map to TRBD1. The CDR3 covers 13 residues. The germline V gene encodes CDR1 SGHNT and CDR2 YENEEA. V was clipped by 3 bases and J by 8 bases; unmatched bases: 5. The CDR3 spells CASSFGQGIGYTF. As DNA, the CDR3 is TGTGCCAGCAGCTTCGGACAGGGAATCGGCTACACCTTC.

This clonotype was seen a handful of times. The chain combines TRBV5-1 with TRBJ2-7, with 9 bases that match TRBD1. This CDR3 is built from 14 residues. With V trimmed by 2 bases and J by 3 bases, 3 bases remained unmatched. CDR1 and CDR2 from the germline V gene are SGHRS and YFSETQ. CDR3 region: CASSLGTGHYEQYF. CDR3 nucleotides: TGCGCCAGCAGCTTAGGGACAGGGCACTACGAGCAGTACTTC.

CDR3: CASSQGLYAAGELFF. CDR3 DNA: TGTGCCAGCAGCCAAGGTCTGTACGCGGCCGGGGAGCTGTTTTTT. V usage is TRBV14 and J usage is TRBJ2-2, with D uncertain. This CDR3 spans 15 amino acids. Germline CDR1 and CDR2: SGHDN and FVKESK. V lost 1 base and J 6 bases, leaving 12 bases between the germline ends.

This clonotype was picked up a small number of times. The chain uses TRBV7-9 and TRBJ2-1; 7 nucleotides line up with TRBD2. CDR1 and CDR2 (germline): SEHNR, FQNEAQ (reference sequence). V trimming: 4 bases; J trimming: 5 bases; junction bases outside the gene matches: 11. The CDR3 sequence is 16 residues long. In nucleotides, the CDR3 is TGTGCCAGCAGCTCCCACCAGGGCGGGGGAAACAATGAGCAGTTCTTC. It translates to CASSSHQGGGNNEQFF.

The CDR3 loop is CASSDTGTNYGYTF. CDR3 nucleotide sequence: TGTGCCAGCAGTGATACAGGGACCAACTATGGCTACACCTTC. The chain recombines TRBV2 with TRBJ1-2, with D perhaps TRBD1 (6 bases). The CDR3 spans 14 residues. The germline V gene encodes CDR1 SNHLY and CDR2 FYNNEI. V shed 3 bases and J shed 2 bases, with 10 bases lying between them. Based on the CDR3 plus reference TRBV2 and TRBJ1-2, the full variable domain is EPEVTQTPSHQVTQMGQEVILRCVPISNHLYFYWYRQILGQKVEFLVSFYNNEISEKSEIFDDQFSVERPDGSNFTLKIRSTKLEDSAMYFCASSDTGTNYGYTFGSGTRLTVV.

There are a few counts of this clonotype. The chain links TRBV5-1 to TRBJ2-2; D unresolved. V was pared by 3 bases and J by 6 bases, with 12 bases between. The V gene's germline CDR1 is SGHRS and CDR2 YFSETQ. The CDR3 extends over 14 amino acids. DNA of the CDR3: TGCGCCAGCAGCTCTAACACTTTGGCCGGGGAGCTGTTTTTT. This gives the protein CASSSNTLAGELFF.

This clonotype was observed a few times. The chain recombines TRBV14 with TRBJ1-6, with unresolved D. V lost 3 bases and J 4 bases, leaving 4 bases between the germline ends. Per germline, CDR1 SGHDN and CDR2 FVKESK. This CDR3 has 13 amino acids. Here the CDR3 DNA reads TGTGCCAGCAGCCAGACTTATAATTCACCCCTCCACTTT. It translates to CASSQTYNSPLHF.

The chain has TRBV7-9 and TRBJ1-4; D ambiguous. Germline-derived CDR1 and CDR2 are SEHNR and FQNEAQ (reference sequence). The V gene lost 4 bases and the J gene lost 6 bases, with 9 bases spanning the gap. The length of the CDR3 is 13 residues. Here the CDR3 reads CASSSLFDEKLFF. The CDR3 DNA reads TGTGCCAGCAGCTCACTTTTCGATGAAAAACTGTTTTTT.